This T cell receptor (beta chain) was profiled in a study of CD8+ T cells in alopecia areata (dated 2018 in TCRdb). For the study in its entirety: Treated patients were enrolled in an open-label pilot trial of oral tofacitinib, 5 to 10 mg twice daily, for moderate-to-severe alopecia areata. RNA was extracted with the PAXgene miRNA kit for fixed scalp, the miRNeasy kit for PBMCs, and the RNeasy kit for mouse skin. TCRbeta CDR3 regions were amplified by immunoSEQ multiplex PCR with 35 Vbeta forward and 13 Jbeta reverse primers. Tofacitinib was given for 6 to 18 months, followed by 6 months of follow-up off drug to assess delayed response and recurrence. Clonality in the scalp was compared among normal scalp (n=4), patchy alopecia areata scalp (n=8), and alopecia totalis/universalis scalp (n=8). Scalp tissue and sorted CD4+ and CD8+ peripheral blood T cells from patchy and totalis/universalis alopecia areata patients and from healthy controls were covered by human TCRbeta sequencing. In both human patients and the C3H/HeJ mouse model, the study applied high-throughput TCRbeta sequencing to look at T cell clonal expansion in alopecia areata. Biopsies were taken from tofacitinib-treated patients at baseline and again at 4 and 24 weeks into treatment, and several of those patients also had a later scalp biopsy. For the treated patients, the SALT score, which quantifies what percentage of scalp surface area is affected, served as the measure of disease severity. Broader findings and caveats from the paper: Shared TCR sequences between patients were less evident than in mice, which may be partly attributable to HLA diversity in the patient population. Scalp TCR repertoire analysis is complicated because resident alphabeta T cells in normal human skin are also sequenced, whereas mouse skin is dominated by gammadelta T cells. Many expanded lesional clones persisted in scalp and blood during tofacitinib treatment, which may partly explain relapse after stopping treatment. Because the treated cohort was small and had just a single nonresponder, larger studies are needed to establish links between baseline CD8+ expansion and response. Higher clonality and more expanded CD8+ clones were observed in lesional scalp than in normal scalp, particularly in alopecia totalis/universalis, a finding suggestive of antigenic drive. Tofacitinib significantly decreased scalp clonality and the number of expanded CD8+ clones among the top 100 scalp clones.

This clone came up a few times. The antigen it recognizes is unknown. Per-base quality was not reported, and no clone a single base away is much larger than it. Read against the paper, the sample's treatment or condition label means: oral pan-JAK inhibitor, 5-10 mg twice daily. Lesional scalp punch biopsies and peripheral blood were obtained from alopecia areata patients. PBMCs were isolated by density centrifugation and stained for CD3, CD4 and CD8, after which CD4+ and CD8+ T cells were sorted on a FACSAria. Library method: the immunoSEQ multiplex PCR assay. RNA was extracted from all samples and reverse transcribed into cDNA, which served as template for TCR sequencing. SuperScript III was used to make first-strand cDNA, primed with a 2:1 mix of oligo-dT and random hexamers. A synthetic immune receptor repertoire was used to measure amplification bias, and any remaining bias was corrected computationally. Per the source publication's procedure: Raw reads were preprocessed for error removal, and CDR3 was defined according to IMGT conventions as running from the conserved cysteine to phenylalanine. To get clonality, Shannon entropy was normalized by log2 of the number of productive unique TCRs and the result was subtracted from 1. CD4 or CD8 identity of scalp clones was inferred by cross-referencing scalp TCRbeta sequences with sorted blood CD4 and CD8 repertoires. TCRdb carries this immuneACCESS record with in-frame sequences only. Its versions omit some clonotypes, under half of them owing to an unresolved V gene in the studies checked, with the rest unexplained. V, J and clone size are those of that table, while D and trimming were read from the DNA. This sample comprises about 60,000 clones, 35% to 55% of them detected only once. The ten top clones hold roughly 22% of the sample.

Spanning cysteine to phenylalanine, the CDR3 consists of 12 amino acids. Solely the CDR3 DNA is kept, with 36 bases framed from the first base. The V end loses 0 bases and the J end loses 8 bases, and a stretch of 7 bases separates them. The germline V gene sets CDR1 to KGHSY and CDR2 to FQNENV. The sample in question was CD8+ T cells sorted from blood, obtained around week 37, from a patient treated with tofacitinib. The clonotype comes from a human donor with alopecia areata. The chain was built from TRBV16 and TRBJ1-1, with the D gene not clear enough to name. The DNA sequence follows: TGTGCCAGCAGCCAATCGATGGCCGAAGCTTTCTTT. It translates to CASSQSMAEAFF.